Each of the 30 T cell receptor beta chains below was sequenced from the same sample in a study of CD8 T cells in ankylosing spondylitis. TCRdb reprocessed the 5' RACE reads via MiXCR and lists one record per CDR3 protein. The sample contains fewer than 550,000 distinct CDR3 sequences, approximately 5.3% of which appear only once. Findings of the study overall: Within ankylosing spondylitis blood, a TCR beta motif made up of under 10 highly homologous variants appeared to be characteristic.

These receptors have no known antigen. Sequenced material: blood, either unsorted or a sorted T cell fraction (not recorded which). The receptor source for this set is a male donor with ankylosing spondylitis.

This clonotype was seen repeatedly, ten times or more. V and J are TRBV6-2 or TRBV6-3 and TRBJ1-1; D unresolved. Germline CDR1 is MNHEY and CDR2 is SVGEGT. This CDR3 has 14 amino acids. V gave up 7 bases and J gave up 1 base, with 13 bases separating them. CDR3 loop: CASKLIRQNTEAFF. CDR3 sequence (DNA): TGTGCCAGCAAACTTATAAGGCAGAACACTGAAGCTTTCTTT.

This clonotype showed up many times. The CDR3 sequence is CASSLAASRGWYEQYF. Here the CDR3 DNA reads TGTGCCAGCAGCTTAGCCGCTAGCCGAGGTTGGTACGAGCAGTACTTC. This chain joins TRBV7-9 and TRBJ2-7, with D possibly being TRBD2 (5 bases). This CDR3 has 16 residues. V shed 0 bases and J shed 4 bases, with 16 bases lying between them. CDR1 is SEHNR and CDR2 is FQNEAQ in the germline V gene (reference sequence).

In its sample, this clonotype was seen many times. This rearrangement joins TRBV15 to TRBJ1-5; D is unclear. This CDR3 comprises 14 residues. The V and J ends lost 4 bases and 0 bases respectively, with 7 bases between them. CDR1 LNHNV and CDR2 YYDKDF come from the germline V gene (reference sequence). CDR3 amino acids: CATSIKSSNQPQHF. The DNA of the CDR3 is TGTGCCACCAGCATTAAGAGTAGCAATCAGCCCCAGCATTTT.

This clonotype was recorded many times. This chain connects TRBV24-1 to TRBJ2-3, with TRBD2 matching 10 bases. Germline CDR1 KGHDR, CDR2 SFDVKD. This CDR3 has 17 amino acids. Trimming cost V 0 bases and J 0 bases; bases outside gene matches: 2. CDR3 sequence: CATSDLTSGASTDTQYF. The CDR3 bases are TGTGCCACCAGTGATTTGACTAGCGGGGCTAGCACAGATACGCAGTATTTT.

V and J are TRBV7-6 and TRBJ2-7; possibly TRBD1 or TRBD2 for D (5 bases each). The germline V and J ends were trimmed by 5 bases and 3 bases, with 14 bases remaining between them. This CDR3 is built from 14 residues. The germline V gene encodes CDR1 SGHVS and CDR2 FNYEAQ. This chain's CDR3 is CASSTRDGVYEQYF. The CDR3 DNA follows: TGTGCCAGCAGCACCCGGGACGGCGTCTACGAGCAGTACTTC.

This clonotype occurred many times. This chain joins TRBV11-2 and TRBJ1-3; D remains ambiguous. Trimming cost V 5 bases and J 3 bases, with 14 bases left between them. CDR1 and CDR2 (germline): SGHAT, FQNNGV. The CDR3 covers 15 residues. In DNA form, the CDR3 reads TGTGCCAGCAGCCTAACGGGAGTTTATGGAAACACCATATATTTT. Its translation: CASSLTGVYGNTIYF.

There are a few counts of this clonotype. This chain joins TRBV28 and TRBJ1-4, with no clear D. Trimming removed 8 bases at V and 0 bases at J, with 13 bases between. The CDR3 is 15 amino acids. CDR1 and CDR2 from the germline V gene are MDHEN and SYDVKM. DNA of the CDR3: TGTGCCAGCTCTATCTCCCGGGCAACTAATGAAAAACTGTTTTTT. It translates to CASSISRATNEKLFF.

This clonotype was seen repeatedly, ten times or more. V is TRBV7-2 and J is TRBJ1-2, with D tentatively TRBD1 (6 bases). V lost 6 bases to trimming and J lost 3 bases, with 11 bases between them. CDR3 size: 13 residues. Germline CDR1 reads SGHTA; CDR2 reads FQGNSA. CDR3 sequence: CASSVGHDYGYTF. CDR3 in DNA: TGTGCCAGCAGTGTGGGACATGACTATGGCTACACCTTC.

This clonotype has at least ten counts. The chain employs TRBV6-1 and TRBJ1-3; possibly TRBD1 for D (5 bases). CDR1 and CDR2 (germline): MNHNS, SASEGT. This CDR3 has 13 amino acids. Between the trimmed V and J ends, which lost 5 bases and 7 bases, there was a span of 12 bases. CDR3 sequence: CASSLGRANTIYF. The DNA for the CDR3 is TGTGCCAGCAGTCTTGGCAGGGCGAACACCATATATTTT.

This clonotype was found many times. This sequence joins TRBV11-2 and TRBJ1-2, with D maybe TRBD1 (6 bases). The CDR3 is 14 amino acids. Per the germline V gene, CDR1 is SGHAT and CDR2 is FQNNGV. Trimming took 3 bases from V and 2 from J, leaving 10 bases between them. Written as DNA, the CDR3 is TGTGCCAGCAGCTTCGGCAGGGGCAACTATGGCTACACCTTC. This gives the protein CASSFGRGNYGYTF.

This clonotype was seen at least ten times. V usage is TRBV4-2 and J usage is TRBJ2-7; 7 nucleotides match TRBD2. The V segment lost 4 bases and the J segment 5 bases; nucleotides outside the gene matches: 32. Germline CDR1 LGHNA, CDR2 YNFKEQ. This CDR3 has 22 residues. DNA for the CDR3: TGTGCCAGCAGCCCATTCAAGAGCGGGGTGAAGAGCGACAGAGGTTTCCTAGACGAGCAGTACTTC. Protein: CASSPFKSGVKSDRGFLDEQYF.

The CDR3 loop is CASSLVYVANTEAFF. The CDR3 DNA is TGTGCCAGCAGCTTGGTTTATGTAGCGAACACTGAAGCTTTCTTT. V and J are TRBV5-6 and TRBJ1-1, with D unclear. The CDR3 has 15 residues. The germline V and J ends were trimmed by 0 bases and 1 base, with 10 bases remaining between them. In germline, CDR1 is SGHDT, CDR2 YYEEEE.

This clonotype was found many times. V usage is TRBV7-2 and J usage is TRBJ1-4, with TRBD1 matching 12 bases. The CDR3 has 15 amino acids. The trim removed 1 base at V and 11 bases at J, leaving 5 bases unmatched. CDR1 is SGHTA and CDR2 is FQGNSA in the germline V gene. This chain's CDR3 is CASSLGGTGGQKLFF. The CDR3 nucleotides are TGTGCCAGCAGCTTAGGTGGGACAGGGGGCCAGAAACTGTTTTTT. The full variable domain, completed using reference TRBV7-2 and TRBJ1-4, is GAGVSQSPSNKVTEKGKDVELRCDPISGHTALYWYRQSLGQGLEFLIYFQGNSAPDKSGLPSDRFSAERTGGSVSTLTIQRTQQEDSAVYLCASSLGGTGGQKLFFGSGTQLSVL.

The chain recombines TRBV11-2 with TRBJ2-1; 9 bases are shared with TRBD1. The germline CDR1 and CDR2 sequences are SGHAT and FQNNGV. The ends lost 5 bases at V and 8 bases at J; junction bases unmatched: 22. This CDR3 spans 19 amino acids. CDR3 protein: CASSPRQGGWLASYDEQFF. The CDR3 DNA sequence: TGTGCCAGCAGCCCGAGACAGGGGGGGTGGCTAGCGAGTTATGATGAGCAGTTCTTC.

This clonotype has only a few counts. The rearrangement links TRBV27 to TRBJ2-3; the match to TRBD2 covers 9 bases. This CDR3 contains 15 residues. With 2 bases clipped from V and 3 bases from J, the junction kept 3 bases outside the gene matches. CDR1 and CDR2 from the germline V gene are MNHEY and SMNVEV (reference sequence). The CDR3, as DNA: TGTGCCAGCAGTTTACTAGCGGGGTTTACAGATACGCAGTATTTT. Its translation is CASSLLAGFTDTQYF.

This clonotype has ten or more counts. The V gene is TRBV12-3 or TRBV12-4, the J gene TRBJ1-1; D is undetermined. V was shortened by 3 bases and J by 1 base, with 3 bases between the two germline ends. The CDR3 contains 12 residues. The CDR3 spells CASSLWNTEAFF. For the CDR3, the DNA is TGTGCCAGCAGTTTGTGGAACACTGAAGCTTTCTTT.

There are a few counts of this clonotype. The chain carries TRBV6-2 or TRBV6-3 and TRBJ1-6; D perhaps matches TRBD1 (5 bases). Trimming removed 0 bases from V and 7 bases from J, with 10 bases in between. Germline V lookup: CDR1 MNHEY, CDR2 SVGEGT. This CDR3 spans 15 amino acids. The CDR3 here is CASSYSAGWNSPLHF. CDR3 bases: TGTGCCAGCAGTTACTCAGCAGGGTGGAATTCACCCCTCCACTTT.

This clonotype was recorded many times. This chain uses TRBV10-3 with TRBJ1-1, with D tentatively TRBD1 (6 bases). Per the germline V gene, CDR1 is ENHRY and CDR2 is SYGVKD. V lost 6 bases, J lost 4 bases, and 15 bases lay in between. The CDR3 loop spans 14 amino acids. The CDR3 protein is CAISEQGRGTEAFF. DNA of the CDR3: TGTGCCATCAGCGAACAGGGTCGTGGCACTGAAGCTTTCTTT.

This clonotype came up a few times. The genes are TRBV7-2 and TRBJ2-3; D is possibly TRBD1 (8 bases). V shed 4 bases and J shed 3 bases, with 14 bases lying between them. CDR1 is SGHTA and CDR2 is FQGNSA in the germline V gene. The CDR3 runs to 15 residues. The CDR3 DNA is TGTGCCAGCAGCTACTACAGGGGGGGTACAGATACGCAGTATTTT. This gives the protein CASSYYRGGTDTQYF.

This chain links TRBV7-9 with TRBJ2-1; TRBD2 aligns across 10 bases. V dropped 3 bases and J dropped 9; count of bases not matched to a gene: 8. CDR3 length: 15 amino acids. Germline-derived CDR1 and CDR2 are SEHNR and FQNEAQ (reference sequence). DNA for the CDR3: TGTGCCAGCAGCTTGACAGCGGGAGGGTTTTCTGAGCAGTTCTTC. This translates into CASSLTAGGFSEQFF.

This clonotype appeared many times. The CDR3 DNA follows: TGTGCCAGCTCCCCTAGGGGACGGAATGGGGTCGAGACCCAGTACTTC. Its protein product is CASSPRGRNGVETQYF. The chain combines TRBV18 with TRBJ2-5; D assignment may be TRBD1 or TRBD2 (5 bases each). Trimming left V 6 bases short and J 5 bases short, with 22 bases between. This CDR3 region has 16 residues. Germline values: CDR1 KGHSH, CDR2 LQKENI.

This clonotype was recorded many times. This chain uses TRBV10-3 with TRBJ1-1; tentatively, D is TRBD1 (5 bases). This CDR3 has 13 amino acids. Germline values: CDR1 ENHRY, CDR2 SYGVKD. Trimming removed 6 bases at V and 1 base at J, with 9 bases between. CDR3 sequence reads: CAISGHSNTEAFF. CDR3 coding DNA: TGTGCCATCAGCGGACACTCGAACACTGAAGCTTTCTTT.

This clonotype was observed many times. The CDR3 region has the DNA TGTGCCAGCAGCTTAGCTATCGGGGTTTTTGGCTACACCTTC. This translates into CASSLAIGVFGYTF. The rearrangement links TRBV7-2 to TRBJ1-2; D is undetermined. The germline CDR1 and CDR2 sequences are SGHTA and FQGNSA. This CDR3 contains 14 residues. The V end was cut by 0 bases, the J end by 7 bases, with 12 bases between.

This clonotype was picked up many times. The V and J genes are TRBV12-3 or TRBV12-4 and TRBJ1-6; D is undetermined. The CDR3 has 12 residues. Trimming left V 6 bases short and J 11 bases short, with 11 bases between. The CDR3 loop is CASSPQVPPLHF. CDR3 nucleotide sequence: TGTGCCAGCAGCCCTCAAGTTCCACCCCTCCACTTT.

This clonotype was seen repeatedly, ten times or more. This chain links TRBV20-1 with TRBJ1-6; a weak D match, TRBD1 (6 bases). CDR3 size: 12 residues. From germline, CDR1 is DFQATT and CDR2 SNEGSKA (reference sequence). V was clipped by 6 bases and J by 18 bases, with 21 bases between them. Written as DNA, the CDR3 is TGCAGTGCAAAACGGGGGGCTGGAAATCCCCACTTT. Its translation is CSAKRGAGNPHF.

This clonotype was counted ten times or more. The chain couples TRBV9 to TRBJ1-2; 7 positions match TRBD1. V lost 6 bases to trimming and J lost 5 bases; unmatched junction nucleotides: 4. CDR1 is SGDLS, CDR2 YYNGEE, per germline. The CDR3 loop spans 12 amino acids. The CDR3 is CASNRQGYGYTF. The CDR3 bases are TGTGCCAGCAACCGACAGGGATATGGCTACACCTTC.

CDR3 sequence (DNA): TGTGCCAGCAGCCCCCGGCTCCGCGGCGAGCAGTTCTTC. It yields the protein CASSPRLRGEQFF. The chain employs TRBV5-4 and TRBJ2-1; D uncertain. This CDR3 spans 13 amino acids. Trimming cost V 4 bases and J 10 bases, with 15 bases left between them. Germline V lookup: CDR1 SGHNT, CDR2 YYREEE (reference sequence). The whole variable domain, filled in from reference TRBV5-4 and TRBJ2-1, reads ETGVTQSPTHLIKTRGQQVTLRCSSQSGHNTVSWYQQALGQGPQFIFQYYREEENGRGNFPPRFSGLQFPNYSSELNVNALELDDSALYLCASSPRLRGEQFFGPGTRLTVL.

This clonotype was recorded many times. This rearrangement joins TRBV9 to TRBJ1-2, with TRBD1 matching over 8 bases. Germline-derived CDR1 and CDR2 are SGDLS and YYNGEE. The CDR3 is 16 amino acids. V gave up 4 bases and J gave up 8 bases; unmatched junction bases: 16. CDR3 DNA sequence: TGTGCCAGCAGCACAATACGACAGGGGCCAGGTTTCGGCTACACCTTC. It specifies CASSTIRQGPGFGYTF.

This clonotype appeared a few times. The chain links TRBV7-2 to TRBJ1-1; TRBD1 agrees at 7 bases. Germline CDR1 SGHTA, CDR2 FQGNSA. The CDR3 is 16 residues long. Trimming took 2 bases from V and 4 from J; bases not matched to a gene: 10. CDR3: CASSLKLRGRGTEAFF. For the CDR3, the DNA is TGTGCCAGCAGCTTAAAGCTGAGGGGGCGAGGCACTGAAGCTTTCTTT.

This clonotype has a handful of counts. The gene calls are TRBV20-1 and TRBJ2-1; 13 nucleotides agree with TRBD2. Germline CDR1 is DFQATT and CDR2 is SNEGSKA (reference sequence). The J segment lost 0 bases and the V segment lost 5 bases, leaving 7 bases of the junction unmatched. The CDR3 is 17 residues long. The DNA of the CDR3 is TGCAGTGCTGGGGGGACTAGCGGGACTAACTCCTACAATGAGCAGTTCTTC. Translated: CSAGGTSGTNSYNEQFF.